This entry features one T cell receptor (beta chain) sequence. This record belongs to a study of blood T cell repertoires in COVID-19. As handled by the study authors: Amplification of reference gene primers was used by the study to estimate nucleated cell counts. Produced via immunoSEQ multiplex PCR; TCRdb's table is partial and in-frame only. Clone size and V and J calls were adopted from that table, with D and trimming inferred from the DNA. The profile shows about 110,000 clones, roughly 85% of them singletons. CDR3 length: 14 amino acids. The V gene lost 6 bases and the J gene lost 9 bases, with 18 bases spanning the gap. Germline V gene data show CDR1 as MNHNY and CDR2 as SVGAGI (reference sequence).

The chain combines TRBV6-6 with TRBJ1-5; tentatively, D is TRBD1 (5 bases). Material: peripheral blood. This clonotype was sampled from a woman between 55 and 75 years old with acute or convalescent COVID-19. CDR3 protein: CASRLDRAFGPQHF. CDR3 DNA sequence: TGTGCCAGCAGGCTCGACAGAGCGTTTGGGCCCCAGCATTTT.